This TCR beta chain was observed in a study of radiotherapy plus CTLA-4 blockade in lung cancer. Focal radiation plus CTLA-4 blockade with ipilimumab was given to patients with chemo-refractory metastatic non-small-cell lung cancer. Method: immunoSEQ multiplex PCR; TCRdb's copy keeps in-frame clones and lacks some. The table has tens of thousands of clones, around 86% seen once; the top ten hold 16%. Study conclusions and caveats: Clones derived from tumor TCRs expanded in blood after radiotherapy plus ipilimumab.

On this clone itself: The antigen remains undetermined.

The germline gives CDR1 SGHNT, CDR2 YYREEE (reference sequence). After removal of 0 bases from V and 6 bases from J, the junction contained 5 bases not matched to a gene. This CDR3 is 15 amino acids long. The sequence was obtained from a human donor with non-small cell lung cancer that progressed on radiotherapy plus ipilimumab. The sample was peripheral blood, taken from a patient treated with radiotherapy plus ipilimumab. The chain joins TRBV5-4 to TRBJ2-1; the match to TRBD2 covers 8 bases. In nucleotides, the CDR3 is TGTGCCAGCAGCTTGGATAGCGGGATAGGCAATGAGCAGTTCTTC. Protein product: CASSLDSGIGNEQFF.